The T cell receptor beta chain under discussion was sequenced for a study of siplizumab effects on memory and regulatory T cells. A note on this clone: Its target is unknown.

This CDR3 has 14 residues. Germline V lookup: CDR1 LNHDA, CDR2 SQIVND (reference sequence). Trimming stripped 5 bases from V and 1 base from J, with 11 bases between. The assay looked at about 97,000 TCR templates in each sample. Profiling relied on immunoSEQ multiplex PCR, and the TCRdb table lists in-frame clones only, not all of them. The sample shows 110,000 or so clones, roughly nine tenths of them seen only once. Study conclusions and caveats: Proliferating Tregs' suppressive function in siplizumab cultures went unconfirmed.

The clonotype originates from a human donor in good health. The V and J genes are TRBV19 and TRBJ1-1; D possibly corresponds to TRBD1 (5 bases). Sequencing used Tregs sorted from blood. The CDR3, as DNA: TGTGCCAGTAGTCAGCCGGGGGAGAACACTGAAGCTTTCTTT. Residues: CASSQPGENTEAFF.